A selection of T cell receptor beta chains follows, all from one sample in a study of patients and donors after allogeneic stem cell transplantation. TCRdb reprocessed the RT-PCR reads with MiXCR, giving one entry per CDR3 protein. The data contain 110,000 or so distinct CDR3 sequences, 35% of them singletons. The material sequenced was blood, either unsorted or a sorted T cell fraction (not recorded which). The receptors were gathered from a human donor who was either an allogeneic HSCT recipient or a stem cell or donor lymphocyte infusion donor (not recorded which). It is not recorded whose cells these are; they may come from a transplant donor. Each CDR3 is given with its conserved first and last residue. The D gene is left open where the match is weak. Only part of the rows carry a size: once, few, many, or a class if the clone is expanded.

>TRBV24-1|-|TRBJ2-5|few
CATSEGRASQETQYF
TGTGCCACCAGTGAGGGCAGGGCTAGTCAAGAGACCCAGTACTTC
>TRBV9|-|TRBJ2-1|-
CASSVATGQVPHNEQFF
TGTGCCAGCAGCGTAGCTACCGGGCAGGTGCCCCACAATGAGCAGTTCTTC
>TRBV4-2|-|TRBJ2-1|few
CASSQDETAYNEQFF
TGTGCCAGCAGCCAAGATGAGACCGCCTACAATGAGCAGTTCTTC
>TRBV5-1|-|TRBJ1-1|many
CASSITGRMNTEAFF
TGCGCCAGCAGTATTACAGGGAGGATGAACACTGAAGCTTTCTTT
>TRBV29-1|TRBD1|TRBJ1-1|few
CSVEGAGTEAFF
TGCAGCGTCGAGGGGGCGGGCACTGAAGCTTTCTTT
>TRBV20-1|TRBD2|TRBJ2-7|few
CSARHSLGLAAYEQYF
TGCAGTGCTAGACACAGCCTGGGACTAGCGGCCTACGAGCAGTACTTC
>TRBV7-9|-|TRBJ2-2|-
CASRDRPGQNTGELFF
TGTGCCAGCAGGGATAGACCGGGACAAAACACCGGGGAGCTGTTTTTT
>TRBV21-1|-|TRBJ2-1|-
CASSPHSSLGAYNEQFF
TGTGCCAGCAGCCCCCACAGCTCCTTGGGTGCCTACAATGAGCAGTTCTTC
>TRBV18|-|TRBJ2-6|few
CASSSTQGSGANVLTF
TGTGCCAGCTCATCCACACAGGGATCTGGGGCCAACGTCCTGACTTTC
>TRBV3-1|-|TRBJ1-5|few
CASSQVPSNQPQHF
TGTGCCAGCAGCCAAGTTCCTAGCAATCAGCCCCAGCATTTT
>TRBV19|TRBD1|TRBJ1-2|-
CASSRRGRYYGYTF
TGTGCCAGTAGTAGAAGGGGGCGATACTATGGCTACACCTTC
>TRBV7-6|TRBD1|TRBJ2-7|few
CASSLMTGKVRNEQYF
TGTGCCAGCAGCTTAATGACAGGGAAGGTCCGAAACGAGCAGTACTTC